This section outlines one T cell receptor beta chain sequence together with its context. Its antigen is still unknown. The study ran its PCR with 60 Vbeta and 13 Jbeta primers. The table came from immunoSEQ multiplex PCR; TCRdb's copy has only in-frame clones and leaves some out. The data hold around 140,000 clones, with just under 75% observed a single time. This sample is drawn from a study of cytomegalovirus exposure and HLA in healthy donors. Germline assignment: CDR1 SGHRS and CDR2 YFSETQ. The CDR3 spans 14 residues. V was pared by 1 base and J by 6 bases, with 6 bases of the junction left unmatched. Findings of the study overall: It was 150 to 200 TCR beta chains that were listed as cytomegalovirus-associated. Earlier results showed most TCR beta V segments being productive about 87% or about 30% of the time. Later, an analysis showed that TCR beta chains associated with HLA were more clonally expanded than others that were equally common. With further analysis later on, most CMV-associated TCR beta chains appeared HLA-restricted.

The material sequenced was PBMCs. The sequence was obtained from a young woman in good health and CMV-seronegative. The gene calls are TRBV5-1 and TRBJ1-2, with 7 bases matching TRBD1. CDR3 region: CASSLFTGADGYTF. CDR3 in DNA: TGCGCCAGCAGCTTGTTTACAGGGGCGGATGGCTACACCTTC.